These 24 T cell receptor beta chains came from one sample sequenced in a study of blood T cell repertoires in COVID-19. TCRdb's table, derived via immunoSEQ multiplex PCR, lists solely in-frame clones and lacks some. This sample has roughly 270,000 clones, with roughly 85% found just once. Sequenced material: peripheral blood. All receptors derive from a man aged 50 or older with active or convalescent COVID-19.

The chain employs TRBV28 and TRBJ2-1; perhaps TRBD2 as D (6 bases). CDR1 and CDR2 from the germline V gene are MDHEN and SYDVKM. This CDR3 has 15 amino acids. The ends were cut back, 7 bases at V and 3 bases at J, with 16 bases in the middle. This chain's CDR3 is CASIERLALYNEQFF. CDR3 in DNA: TGTGCCAGCATCGAACGGCTAGCGCTCTACAATGAGCAGTTCTTC. The full variable domain, its missing parts supplied by reference TRBV28 and TRBJ2-1, is DVKVTQSSRYLVKRTGEKVFLECVQDMDHENMFWYRQDPGLGLRLIYFSYDVKMKEKGDIPEGYSVSREKKERFSLILESASTNQTSMYLCASIERLALYNEQFFGPGTRLTVL.

The chain uses TRBV27 and TRBJ2-1; TRBD2 matches 10 bases. Per germline, CDR1 MNHEY and CDR2 SMNVEV (reference sequence). V was pared by 6 bases and J by 4 bases, with 6 bases of the junction left unmatched. This CDR3 has 15 amino acids. The CDR3 region is CASREAGGEYNEQFF. CDR3 nucleotides: TGTGCCAGCAGGGAAGCGGGAGGGGAGTACAATGAGCAGTTCTTC.

The CDR3 is CASSLPAGYQPQHF. The CDR3 DNA is TGTGCCAGCAGTTTACCCGCAGGTTATCAGCCCCAGCATTTT. The chain carries TRBV28 and TRBJ1-5; no firm D call. Per the germline V gene, CDR1 is MDHEN and CDR2 is SYDVKM. Deletions cut 2 bases from V and 5 bases from J, with 10 bases between. The length of the CDR3 is 14 residues.

The chain combines TRBV2 with TRBJ1-1; 11 positions agree with TRBD1. The germline V gene encodes CDR1 SNHLY and CDR2 FYNNEI. Trimming cost V 6 bases and J 13 bases; bases outside gene matches: 13. The CDR3 totals 14 residues. CDR3 nucleotide sequence: TGTGCCAGCAGCTACAGCCCCGGACAGGGGGCTGGTTTCTTT. This sequence encodes CASSYSPGQGAGFF.

This clone was counted a single time. This chain uses TRBV7-3 with TRBJ2-2; TRBD1 matches at 7 bases. With V trimmed by 0 bases and J by 4 bases, 5 bases remained unmatched. The CDR3 totals 16 residues. Germline assignment: CDR1 SGHTA and CDR2 FQGTGA. CDR3 residues: CASSLTGGDRTGELFF. The DNA for the CDR3 is TGTGCCAGCAGCTTAACAGGGGGCGATCGCACCGGGGAGCTGTTTTTT.

The genes are TRBV14 and TRBJ1-4, with D perhaps matching TRBD1 (5 bases). From germline, CDR1 is SGHDN and CDR2 FVKESK. CDR3 size: 14 residues. V dropped 4 bases and J dropped 6 bases, with 12 bases sitting between them. CDR3 residues: CASSLLGGDEKLFF. The CDR3 DNA is TGTGCCAGCAGCCTATTAGGAGGGGATGAAAAACTGTTTTTT.

On this clone: Other nucleotide sequences in the sample specify the same CDR3. This chain joins TRBV5-4 and TRBJ2-7, with TRBD2 matching 14 bases. Germline V CDR1 and CDR2: SGHNT, YYREEE (reference sequence). The CDR3 sequence is 17 residues long. The trim removed 2 bases at V and 0 bases at J, leaving 4 bases unmatched. The CDR3 nucleotides are TGTGCCAGCAGCTTCGGGACTAGCGGGAGATCCTCCTACGAGCAGTACTTC. Translating gives CASSFGTSGRSSYEQYF.

V usage is TRBV4-1 and J usage is TRBJ2-1; 11 positions agree with TRBD2. The CDR3 is made up of 15 amino acids. V was clipped by 1 base and J by 7 bases; unmatched bases: 3. Germline V gives CDR1 MGHRA, CDR2 YSYEKL. In nucleotides, the CDR3 is TGCGCCAGCAGCCAAGGACTAGCGGGACTAAATGAGCAGTTCTTC. It translates to CASSQGLAGLNEQFF.

This chain uses TRBV5-1 with TRBJ2-1; TRBD1 aligns across 7 bases. The CDR3 length is 13 residues. The V gene's germline CDR1 is SGHRS and CDR2 YFSETQ. V shed 0 bases and J 9 bases; nucleotides not matched to a gene: 3. The chain's CDR3 is CASSLEGAGEQFF. The CDR3 region has the DNA TGCGCCAGCAGCTTGGAGGGGGCCGGTGAGCAGTTCTTC.

The CDR3 nucleotides read TGTGCCAGCAGCTTAGCGTCCGGGATTCGCGAACGGGAGACCCAGTACTTC. Its translation: CASSLASGIRERETQYF. The V and J genes are TRBV7-2 and TRBJ2-5; D is perhaps TRBD2 (5 bases). The V and J ends lost 0 bases and 5 bases respectively, with 19 bases between them. CDR1 and CDR2 (germline): SGHTA, FQGNSA. This CDR3 contains 17 residues. Full variable domain (remainder filled in from reference TRBV7-2 and TRBJ2-5): GAGVSQSPSNKVTEKGKDVELRCDPISGHTALYWYRQSLGQGLEFLIYFQGNSAPDKSGLPSDRFSAERTGGSVSTLTIQRTQQEDSAVYLCASSLASGIRERETQYFGPGTRLLVL.

The rearrangement links TRBV2 to TRBJ2-5; D perhaps matches TRBD2 (5 bases). Germline assignment: CDR1 SNHLY and CDR2 FYNNEI. CDR3 length: 14 residues. The ends were cut back, 5 bases at V and 1 base at J, with 11 bases in the middle. The CDR3 DNA sequence: TGTGCCAGCAGTCCCCCTAGCCTCCAAGAGACCCAGTACTTC. Protein: CASSPPSLQETQYF. The whole variable domain, remainder taken from reference TRBV2 and TRBJ2-5, is EPEVTQTPSHQVTQMGQEVILRCVPISNHLYFYWYRQILGQKVEFLVSFYNNEISEKSEIFDDQFSVERPDGSNFTLKIRSTKLEDSAMYFCASSPPSLQETQYFGPGTRLLVL.

The chain is built from TRBV13 and TRBJ2-1; 7 bases line up with TRBD1. The V gene end was trimmed by 3 bases and the J gene end by 5 bases; junction bases not matched to a gene: 7. Germline assignment: CDR1 PRHDT and CDR2 FYEKMQ (reference sequence). CDR3 length: 15 residues. CDR3 residues: CASSFTPGTDNEQFF. CDR3 DNA: TGTGCCAGCAGCTTCACCCCCGGGACAGACAATGAGCAGTTCTTC.

The chain carries TRBV4-2 and TRBJ2-1, with 9 bases identical to TRBD1. The ends lost 0 bases at V and 7 bases at J; junction bases unmatched: 10. Germline-derived CDR1 and CDR2 are LGHNA and YNFKEQ. The length of the CDR3 is 17 residues. The chain's CDR3 is CASSQDEDGTGRNEQFF. The CDR3, as DNA: TGTGCCAGCAGCCAAGACGAAGATGGGACAGGGCGGAATGAGCAGTTCTTC.

This CDR3 is CASSSYRGASSPLHF. The CDR3 region has the DNA TGTGCCAGCAGCTCCTATCGGGGGGCATCTTCACCCCTCCACTTT. The J gene is TRBJ1-6, the V gene TRBV25-1; tentative D call: TRBD1 (6 bases). V was cut by 6 bases and J by 9 bases, with 18 bases left in between. CDR1 and CDR2 from the germline V gene are MGHDK and SYGVNS. The CDR3 sequence is 15 residues long.

This clone occurred a few times. The chain employs TRBV30 and TRBJ2-1, with 10 bases lining up with TRBD1. The CDR3 is made up of 14 amino acids. V trimming: 2 bases; J trimming: 8 bases; junction bases outside the gene matches: 6. CDR1 and CDR2 from the germline V gene are GTSNPN and SVGIG (reference sequence). The CDR3 region is CAWSPGTGVHEQFF. The DNA for the CDR3 is TGTGCCTGGAGTCCCGGGACAGGGGTTCATGAGCAGTTCTTC.

The chain joins TRBV5-1 to TRBJ1-4, with TRBD1 identical over 7 bases. The J segment lost 5 bases and the V segment lost 4 bases, leaving 2 bases of the junction unmatched. This CDR3 is 13 amino acids long. The V gene's germline CDR1 is SGHRS and CDR2 YFSETQ. CDR3 sequence (DNA): TGCGCCAGCAGCCAGGACAGGAATGAAAAACTGTTTTTT. Translation: CASSQDRNEKLFF.

The CDR3 sequence is CASSSGGTGLYEQYF. CDR3 DNA: TGTGCCAGCAGCTCAGGGGGGACAGGCCTCTACGAGCAGTACTTC. J is TRBJ2-7 and V is TRBV7-8, with TRBD1 matching over 8 bases. CDR1 is SGHVS, CDR2 FQNEAQ, per germline. The CDR3 runs 15 residues. The J segment lost 3 bases and the V segment lost 4 bases, leaving 8 bases of the junction unmatched.

The J gene is TRBJ2-2, the V gene TRBV19; 9 bases are a match to TRBD2. The CDR3 is 17 amino acids. The germline V gene encodes CDR1 LNHDA and CDR2 SQIVND (reference sequence). J was trimmed by 0 bases and V by 3 bases; bases with no gene match: 5. The CDR3 sequence: CASSILSGRANTGELFF. The CDR3 region has the DNA TGTGCCAGTAGTATCCTTAGCGGGAGAGCGAACACCGGGGAGCTGTTTTTT.

The V and J genes are TRBV7-3 and TRBJ2-3; a weak D match, TRBD2 (6 bases). The CDR3 covers 15 residues. Germline V gives CDR1 SGHTA, CDR2 FQGTGA. V shed 2 bases and J shed 2 bases, with 11 bases lying between them. The CDR3 here is CASSLQGLATDTQYF. The CDR3 bases are TGTGCCAGCAGCTTACAGGGACTTGCCACAGATACGCAGTATTTT.

The gene calls are TRBV28 and TRBJ2-1; 9 nucleotides line up with TRBD1. V was pared by 2 bases and J by 5 bases, with 7 bases of the junction left unmatched. CDR3 length equals 16 residues. Germline assignment: CDR1 MDHEN and CDR2 SYDVKM. CDR3 DNA sequence: TGTGCCAGCAGTTTACGTCGTGGGACAGGGAACAATGAGCAGTTCTTC. This gives the protein CASSLRRGTGNNEQFF.

The chain has TRBV27 and TRBJ1-2; 7 bases match TRBD1. The CDR3 has 14 amino acids. V lost 10 bases to trimming and J lost 6 bases; unmatched junction nucleotides: 14. Germline V gives CDR1 MNHEY, CDR2 SMNVEV (reference sequence). The CDR3 DNA sequence: TGTGCCACCAAACGGGACAGTCGTCTTAATGGCTACACCTTC. This translates into CATKRDSRLNGYTF.

V gene TRBV7-2 combines with J gene TRBJ1-1; D possibly corresponds to TRBD1 (5 bases). The CDR3 has 14 residues. The V end lost 4 bases, the J end lost 3 bases, and 12 bases lay between the germline ends. Germline values: CDR1 SGHTA, CDR2 FQGNSA. CDR3 protein: CASSSWGGHTEAFF. CDR3 nucleotides: TGTGCCAGCAGCTCATGGGGGGGTCACACTGAAGCTTTCTTT.

This chain joins TRBV19 and TRBJ1-5, with D possibly TRBD1 on 6 matching bases. CDR1 LNHDA and CDR2 SQIVND come from the germline V gene (reference sequence). Trimming pared 3 bases from V and 4 bases from J, leaving 10 bases between. The CDR3 extends over 14 amino acids. CDR3 nucleotide sequence: TGTGCCAGTAGTATTACAGGGAAAAATCAGCCCCAGCATTTT. Its translation: CASSITGKNQPQHF. The full variable domain, rest sourced from reference TRBV19 and TRBJ1-5, is DGGITQSPKYLFRKEGQNVTLSCEQNLNHDAMYWYRQDPGQGLRLIYYSQIVNDFQKGDIAEGYSVSREKKESFPLTVTSAQKNPTAFYLCASSITGKNQPQHFGDGTRLSIL.

This chain uses TRBV5-4 with TRBJ2-7; 12 bases are shared with TRBD2. Losses at the gene ends were 4 bases for V and 3 bases for J; bases not matched to a gene: 8. Germline-derived CDR1 and CDR2 are SGHNT and YYREEE (reference sequence). There are 16 residues in the CDR3. The CDR3 is CASSSSGTSGFYEQYF. The DNA of the CDR3 is TGTGCCAGCAGCAGCTCCGGGACTAGCGGGTTCTACGAGCAGTACTTC.